These T cell receptor beta chains were read from a single sample in a study of regulatory T cells in long-lasting Graves disease. Each CDR3 protein is one row after TCRdb ran MiXCR on the multiplex PCR reads. The table lists 530,000 or so distinct CDR3 sequences, roughly 13% of them singletons, with 8% to 10% in the top ten. These data were likewise used in another study, on T cells in Graves' hyperthyroidism and ophthalmopathy.

This material consisted of peripheral blood mononuclear cells (PBMCs), taken at new diagnosis, from a patient treated with antithyroid drugs. The source is a man aged 30-40 years with Graves disease. Each CDR3 is given with its conserved first and last residue. D genes are given only for firm matches. Some rows have no size entry. The others give once, few or many, or a class for an expanded clone.

j_gene	abundance	d_gene	v_gene	CDR3nt	CDR3aa
TRBJ1-4	many	NA	TRBV12-3/TRBV12-4	TGTGCCAGCAGTTTGGGCGGGGCGGAAAAACTGTTTTTT	CASSLGGAEKLFF
TRBJ1-3	few	NA	TRBV6-1	TGTGCCAGCAGCGGACAGCCCTTCTCTGGAAACACCATATATTTT	CASSGQPFSGNTIYF
TRBJ1-5	NA	NA	TRBV12-3/TRBV12-4	TGTGCCAGCAGCTCTCCGGGGAGGGATAGCAATCAGCCCCAGCATTTT	CASSSPGRDSNQPQHF
TRBJ2-1	NA	TRBD1	TRBV10-3	TGTGCCATCAAACGGACAGGGACCTTCTCCTACAATGAGCAGTTCTTC	CAIKRTGTFSYNEQFF
TRBJ2-5	NA	TRBD1	TRBV28	TGTGCCAGCAGGGGGTCGACAGGGGGCGTAGAGACCCAGTACTTC	CASRGSTGGVETQYF
TRBJ2-7	few	TRBD2	TRBV25-1	TGTGCCAGCAGTCTTGGGGCGGGAGGCCAGTACGAGCAGCACTTC	CASSLGAGGQYEQHF
TRBJ1-1	many	NA	TRBV6-4	TGTGCCAGCAGTGACTCGGGGGGGCGCGGTGGAGCTTTCTTT	CASSDSGGRGGAFF
TRBJ1-4	few	NA	TRBV29-1	TGCAGCGTCTCGGGACCGTCCAATGAAAAACTGTTTTTT	CSVSGPSNEKLFF
TRBJ2-1	NA	TRBD1	TRBV19	TGTGCCAGTAGTACCGGACAGGGGGTTGACAATGAGCAGTTCTTC	CASSTGQGVDNEQFF
TRBJ2-1	NA	TRBD2	TRBV20-1	TGCAGTGCATGGGGACTAGCGGGGAACAATGAGCAGTTCTTC	CSAWGLAGNNEQFF
TRBJ2-7	many	NA	TRBV12-3/TRBV12-4	TGTGCCAGCAGTGGGGGTACGGGACAAAGCTCCTACGAGCAGTACTTC	CASSGGTGQSSYEQYF
TRBJ2-1	once	NA	TRBV7-9	TGTGCCAGCAGCTCGGGGGAGGGGACAGACTACAATGAGCAGTTCTTC	CASSSGEGTDYNEQFF
TRBJ1-6	many	NA	TRBV18	TGTGCCAGCTCACCACGTGGCGGCAATAATTCACCCCTCCACTTT	CASSPRGGNNSPLHF
TRBJ2-7	few	NA	TRBV19	TGTGCCAGTAGAGGGGGGGCCTCCTACGAGCAGTACTTC	CASRGGASYEQYF
TRBJ2-7	many	NA	TRBV19	TGTGCCAGTAGTATAGATGCAGACTCCTACGAGCAGTACTTC	CASSIDADSYEQYF
TRBJ1-2	few	NA	TRBV7-9	TGTGCCCTAGTCGGGACAATCATATATGGCTACACCTTC	CALVGTIIYGYTF
TRBJ2-7	many	TRBD2	TRBV7-9	TGTGCCAGCAGTCCGACCAGCCCAGCGGGAGGGTACGAGCAGTACTTC	CASSPTSPAGGYEQYF
TRBJ2-7	many	TRBD1	TRBV14	TGTGCCAGCAGCCGCGCCGGGACAGGGAAACCCTACGAGCAGTACTTC	CASSRAGTGKPYEQYF
TRBJ2-3	NA	NA	TRBV5-1	TGCGCCAGCAGCTTGGGGGCCGGGGGTTACAGCACAGATACGCAGTATTTT	CASSLGAGGYSTDTQYF
TRBJ1-1	many	NA	TRBV12-3/TRBV12-4	TGTGCCAGCAGTTCCCAGTTAGAAGCTTTCTTT	CASSSQLEAFF
TRBJ2-7	many	TRBD1	TRBV10-1	TGCGCCAGCAGTGAGCGGGACAGTTACGAGCAGTACTTC	CASSERDSYEQYF
TRBJ1-4	many	NA	TRBV4-1	TGCGCCAGCAGCCAAGCCCCCCGTTGGGGGGAGGGCGAAAAACTGTTTTTT	CASSQAPRWGEGEKLFF
TRBJ1-6	many	NA	TRBV27	TGTGCCAGCAGTTTATCGTCGCCAGGACTCACCTATAATTCACCCCTCCACTTT	CASSLSSPGLTYNSPLHF
TRBJ2-1	many	NA	TRBV12-3/TRBV12-4	TGTGCCAACATAGCGACTAACCGAAATGAGCAGTTCTTC	CANIATNRNEQFF
TRBJ2-5	few	NA	TRBV28	TGTGCCAGCAGTCCTATGGGACACACTGACCTGTACCAAGAGACCCAGTACTTC	CASSPMGHTDLYQETQYF
TRBJ2-1	few	TRBD2	TRBV18	TGTGCCAGCTCGACTGGGACTAGCGGGATGTATGAGCAGTTCTTC	CASSTGTSGMYEQFF
TRBJ1-2	many	NA	TRBV12-3/TRBV12-4	TGTGCCAGCAGTCCCCTTGTCGGGGGTCTATATGGCTACACCTTC	CASSPLVGGLYGYTF
TRBJ2-7	NA	NA	TRBV19	TGTGCCAGTAGTCCAACGTGGGGGCCCCAGGGCGAGCAGTACTTC	CASSPTWGPQGEQYF
TRBJ1-1	NA	NA	TRBV10-3	TGTGCCATCAGTGGGGTCAGGGGCACTGAAGCTTTCTTT	CAISGVRGTEAFF
TRBJ2-7	many	TRBD2	TRBV5-1	TGCGCCAGCAGCTTGGAACTAGCGGGATCCTACGAGCAGTACTTC	CASSLELAGSYEQYF
TRBJ1-6	NA	TRBD1	TRBV5-1	TGCGCCAGCAGCCTCCGGACAGGCTTGGAGTCACCCCTCCACTTT	CASSLRTGLESPLHF
TRBJ2-5	many	TRBD2	TRBV7-8	TGTGCCAGCAGCCCGCGGACTAGCGGGAGACGATACTTC	CASSPRTSGRRYF
TRBJ2-1	many	TRBD2	TRBV9	TGTGCCAGCACCCCACGCCGGGAGGTATACAATGAGCAGTTCTTC	CASTPRREVYNEQFF
TRBJ1-2	many	NA	TRBV12-3/TRBV12-4	TGTGCCAGCAGCTTAAGGGGTGGCTACACCTTC	CASSLRGGYTF
TRBJ2-1	few	TRBD2	TRBV5-1	TGCGCCAGCAGCTGGAGACTAGCGGGAGAATTCCGCCGTGAGCAGTTCTTC	CASSWRLAGEFRREQFF
TRBJ2-2	once	TRBD2	TRBV4-1	TGCGCCAGCAGCCAACTTATGATTAGCGGGCGTAACACCGGGGAGCTGTTTTTT	CASSQLMISGRNTGELFF
TRBJ2-7	many	NA	TRBV10-3	TGTGCCATCAGTGAGTCTCTAAACGAGCAGTACTTC	CAISESLNEQYF
TRBJ2-3	many	NA	TRBV4-2	TGTGCCAGCAGCCAAGATTCGGCCAGTAGCACAGATACGCAGTATTTT	CASSQDSASSTDTQYF
TRBJ1-2	many	NA	TRBV7-9	TGTGCCAGCAGTCCCTCATCTCCCCCGGGAACGGGCTACACCTTC	CASSPSSPPGTGYTF
TRBJ2-5	few	NA	TRBV5-1	TGCGCCAGCAGCTTCGGGGCGGGAGAGGGGGAGCAAGAGACCCAGTACTTC	CASSFGAGEGEQETQYF
TRBJ2-5	many	NA	TRBV7-2	TGTGCCAGCAGCCCCGGCAGGGCTCGAGGAGGGACCCAGTACTTC	CASSPGRARGGTQYF
TRBJ1-3	many	NA	TRBV10-3	TGTGCCATCAGTGAGGCGGCCTCTGGAAACACCATATATTTT	CAISEAASGNTIYF
TRBJ1-5	many	TRBD1	TRBV20-1	TGCAGTGCTAGAGATTACACAGGGGGCAATCAGCCCCAGCATTTT	CSARDYTGGNQPQHF
TRBJ2-3	many	NA	TRBV7-2	TGTGCCAGCAGCCGTGAGGTAGCGACAGATACGCAGTATTTT	CASSREVATDTQYF
TRBJ2-1	many	NA	TRBV27	TGTGCCAGCAGTTTAAAAGGGCTTAACAATGAGCAGTTCTTC	CASSLKGLNNEQFF
TRBJ2-2	few	NA	TRBV6-1	TGTGCCAGCAGTCCTCGACTATTAGACACCGGGGAGCTGTTTTTT	CASSPRLLDTGELFF
TRBJ2-3	many	NA	TRBV12-3/TRBV12-4	TGTGCCAGCAGTTTAAGCCTAGCGAAGAGCACAGATACGCAGTATTTT	CASSLSLAKSTDTQYF
TRBJ1-5	many	NA	TRBV24-1	TGTGCCACCAGTGGGGGGGACGGAGGGATCAATCAGCCCCAGCATTTT	CATSGGDGGINQPQHF
TRBJ2-7	many	NA	TRBV20-1	TGCAGTGCTAGTTCTGTCGGGGCAACCTACGAGCAGTACTTC	CSASSVGATYEQYF
TRBJ2-7	many	NA	TRBV24-1	TGTGCCACCAGTGAAGGCTCCTACGAGCAGTACTTC	CATSEGSYEQYF
TRBJ1-1	NA	NA	TRBV12-3/TRBV12-4	TGTGCCAGCAGGGTAACAGGGATGGGCACTGAAGCTTTCTTT	CASRVTGMGTEAFF
TRBJ1-2	many	NA	TRBV5-6	TGTGCCAGCAGCTTGAGGGGCGATCAAATAGGCTATGGCTACACCTTC	CASSLRGDQIGYGYTF
TRBJ2-1	NA	NA	TRBV4-1	TGCGCCAGCAGCCATGACCCGGGACGATTGGATGAGCAGTTCTTC	CASSHDPGRLDEQFF
TRBJ1-2	many	NA	TRBV20-1	TGCAGTGCTAGAAAGGACGGGAACTATGGCTACACCTTC	CSARKDGNYGYTF
TRBJ2-4	NA	NA	TRBV10-3	TGTGCCATCAGTCAAAGTGAGATTCAGTACTTC	CAISQSEIQYF
TRBJ2-2	few	TRBD1	TRBV6-1	TGTGCCGGAAGTCGGGACAGGTCCTTAAGGGAGCTGTTTTTT	CAGSRDRSLRELFF